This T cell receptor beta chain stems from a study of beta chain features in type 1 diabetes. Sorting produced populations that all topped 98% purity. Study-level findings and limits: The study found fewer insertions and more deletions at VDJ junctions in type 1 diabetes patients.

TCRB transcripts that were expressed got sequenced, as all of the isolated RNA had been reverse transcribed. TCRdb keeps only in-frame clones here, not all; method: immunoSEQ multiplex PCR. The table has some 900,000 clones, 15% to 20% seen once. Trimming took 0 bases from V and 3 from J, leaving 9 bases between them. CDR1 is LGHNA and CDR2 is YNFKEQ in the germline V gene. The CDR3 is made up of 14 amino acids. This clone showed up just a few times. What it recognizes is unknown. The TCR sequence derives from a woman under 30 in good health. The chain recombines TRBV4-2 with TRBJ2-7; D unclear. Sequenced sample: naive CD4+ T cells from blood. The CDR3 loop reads CASSQDHIGYEQYF. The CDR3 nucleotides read TGTGCCAGCAGCCAAGATCACATTGGCTACGAGCAGTACTTC.